The 10 T cell receptor beta chains below come from one sample, sequenced in a study of T cells expressing NK-cell markers. For each CDR3 protein, TCRdb gives one entry from its re-call of the 5' RACE reads, without DNA. In total, the table holds under 200,000 distinct CDR3 sequences. What was sequenced was blood T cells: a sorted CD56 or NKG2C T cell subset, CD4+ or CD8+ T cells, or bulk PBMC T cells (not recorded which). The receptors were gathered from a woman aged 18 to 69 in good health.

V and J are TRBV5-1 and TRBJ2-5; the TRBD1 assignment by TCRdb is unverifiable without DNA. Germline-derived CDR1 and CDR2 are SGHRS and YFSETQ. The length of the CDR3 is 14 residues. CDR3 in amino acids: CASSFGTARETQYF.

The chain carries TRBV5-1 and TRBJ2-7; lacking DNA, the TRBD1 call made by TCRdb goes unchecked. CDR1 and CDR2 (germline): SGHRS, YFSETQ. The CDR3 has 15 amino acids. The CDR3: CASSLGHGRGDEQYF.

The chain links TRBV10-3 to TRBJ2-1; with no DNA, the TCRdb D assignment of TRBD2 cannot be verified. Germline V CDR1 and CDR2: ENHRY, SYGVKD. CDR3 size: 13 residues. CDR3: CATELAGGNEQFF.

The rearrangement uses TRBV4-1 and TRBJ1-4; TCRdb's D call, TRBD1, is unchecked because there is no DNA. Germline CDR1 MGHRA, CDR2 YSYEKL. There are 16 residues in the CDR3. CDR3 protein: CASSQVHGRVDEKLFF.

The chain couples TRBV12-3 or TRBV12-4 to TRBJ1-2; TCRdb's D call of TRBD1 is untestable without DNA. The CDR3 totals 13 residues. This chain's CDR3 is CASSGGPNYGYTF.

The chain is built from TRBV7-2 and TRBJ1-5. There are 15 residues in the CDR3. The germline V gene encodes CDR1 SGHTA and CDR2 FQGNSA. The CDR3 reads CASSLGDSGNQPQHF.

V and J are TRBV14 and TRBJ2-5; TCRdb picks TRBD2, but there is no DNA to check that call. Germline V gene lookup returns CDR1 SGHDN and CDR2 FVKESK. The CDR3 loop spans 18 amino acids. The CDR3 reads CASSQDWNQGRGKETQYF.

The chain carries TRBV12-3 or TRBV12-4 and TRBJ1-1. The length of the CDR3 is 13 residues. CDR3 amino acids: CASTWVGNTEAFF.

The CDR3 reads CASSRSGPTSNYGYTF. The chain recombines TRBV6-1 with TRBJ1-2. Germline values: CDR1 MNHNS, CDR2 SASEGT. This CDR3 has 16 residues.

The chain couples TRBV27 to TRBJ2-4. Germline V gives CDR1 MNHEY, CDR2 SMNVEV (reference sequence). This CDR3 has 15 amino acids. CDR3 loop: CAINSEFVTKNIQYF.